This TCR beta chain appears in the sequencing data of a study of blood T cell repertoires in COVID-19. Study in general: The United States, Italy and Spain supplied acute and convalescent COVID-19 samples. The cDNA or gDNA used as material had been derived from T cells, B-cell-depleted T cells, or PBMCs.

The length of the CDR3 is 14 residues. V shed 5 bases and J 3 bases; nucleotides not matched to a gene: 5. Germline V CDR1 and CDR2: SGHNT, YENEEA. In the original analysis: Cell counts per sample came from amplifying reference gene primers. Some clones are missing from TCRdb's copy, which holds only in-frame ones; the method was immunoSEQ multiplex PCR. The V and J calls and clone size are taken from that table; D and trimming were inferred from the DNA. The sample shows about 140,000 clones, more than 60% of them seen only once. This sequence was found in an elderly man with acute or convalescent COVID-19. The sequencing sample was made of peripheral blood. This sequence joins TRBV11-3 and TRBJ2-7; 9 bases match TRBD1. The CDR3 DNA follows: TGTGCCAGCAGCCTCGGGACAGGGAACTACGAGCAGTACTTC. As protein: CASSLGTGNYEQYF.